This passage covers 7 T cell receptor beta chains from one sample sequenced in a study of radiotherapy plus CTLA-4 blockade in lung cancer. Sequencing used immunoSEQ multiplex PCR; TCRdb keeps in-frame clones, though not all of them. The sample lists about 60,000 clones; about 72% were seen once. The material sequenced was peripheral blood, taken from a patient treated with radiotherapy plus ipilimumab. Every receptor here comes from a human donor with non-small cell lung cancer who had a complete response to radiotherapy plus ipilimumab.

The rearrangement links TRBV10-3 to TRBJ2-1; 8 bases agree with TRBD2. There are 15 residues in the CDR3. V dropped 5 bases and J dropped 4; count of bases not matched to a gene: 7. Germline V gene sequence: CDR1 ENHRY, CDR2 SYGVKD. CDR3 protein: CAISQLAGQYNEQFF. The CDR3 DNA follows: TGTGCCATCAGTCAATTAGCGGGGCAATACAATGAGCAGTTCTTC.

The chain combines TRBV5-4 with TRBJ2-3; TRBD2 matches 9 bases. The V segment lost 0 bases and the J segment 1 base; nucleotides outside the gene matches: 6. CDR3 size: 17 residues. Germline lookup yields CDR1 SGHNT and CDR2 YYREEE (reference sequence). CDR3 protein: CASSLARSSGGTDTQYF. As DNA, the CDR3 is TGTGCCAGCAGCTTGGCCCGGTCTAGCGGGGGCACAGATACGCAGTATTTT.

This chain uses TRBV4-1 with TRBJ2-1, with TRBD2 identical over 9 bases. After removal of 1 base from V and 7 bases from J, the junction contained 11 bases not matched to a gene. This CDR3 is built from 17 residues. CDR1 and CDR2 (germline): MGHRA, YSYEKL. The CDR3: CASSQAKRGVRGNEQFF. CDR3 DNA sequence: TGCGCCAGCAGCCAAGCGAAGCGGGGGGTGCGAGGGAATGAGCAGTTCTTC.

The V and J genes are TRBV5-1 and TRBJ1-6; D remains unclear. V lost 2 bases and J lost 1, with 7 bases in between. The CDR3 runs 15 residues. From germline, CDR1 is SGHRS and CDR2 YFSETQ. CDR3 region: CASSLGVSYNSPLHF. CDR3 in DNA: TGCGCCAGCAGCTTAGGAGTATCCTATAATTCACCCCTCCACTTT.

The rearrangement uses TRBV7-6 and TRBJ2-2, with 7 bases lining up with TRBD1. The CDR3 loop spans 16 amino acids. Trimming took 6 bases from V and 13 from J; bases not matched to a gene: 20. In germline, CDR1 is SGHVS, CDR2 FNYEAQ. CDR3 loop: CASSFTSGTDTRGLFF. The DNA of the CDR3 is TGTGCCAGCAGTTTTACTTCCGGGACAGATACAAGGGGGCTGTTTTTT.

The chain combines TRBV16 with TRBJ1-3; 8 bases match TRBD1. Trimming cost V 4 bases and J 3 bases; bases outside gene matches: 8. The CDR3 runs 16 residues. Per the germline V gene, CDR1 is KGHSY and CDR2 is FQNENV. This CDR3 reads CASSRSTGVGGNTIYF. The CDR3 region has the DNA TGTGCCAGCAGCCGGTCGACAGGGGTCGGTGGAAACACCATATATTTT.

V gene TRBV29-1 combines with J gene TRBJ2-1; 10 bases are a match to TRBD2. This CDR3 comprises 15 residues. The germline gives CDR1 SQVTM, CDR2 ANQGSEA. Losses at the gene ends were 1 base for V and 4 bases for J; bases not matched to a gene: 4. CDR3 in amino acids: CSVEGGTSEYNEQFF. DNA of the CDR3: TGCAGCGTTGAAGGAGGGACTAGCGAGTACAATGAGCAGTTCTTC.